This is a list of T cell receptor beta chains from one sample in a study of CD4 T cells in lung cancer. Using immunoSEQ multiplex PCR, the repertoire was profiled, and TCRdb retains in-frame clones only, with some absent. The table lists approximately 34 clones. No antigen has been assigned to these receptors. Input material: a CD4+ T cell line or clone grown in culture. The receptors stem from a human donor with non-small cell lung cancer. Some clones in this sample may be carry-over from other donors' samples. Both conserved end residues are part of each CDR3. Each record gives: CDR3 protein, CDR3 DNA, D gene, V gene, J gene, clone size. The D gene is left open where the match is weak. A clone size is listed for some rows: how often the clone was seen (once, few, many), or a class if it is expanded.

CDR3aa: CASSVRGMGSEAFF
CDR3nt: TGTGCCAGCAGTGTGAGGGGAATGGGTTCTGAAGCTTTCTTT
d_gene: .
v_gene: TRBV2
j_gene: TRBJ1-1
abundance: .

CDR3aa: CSVGRIMNTEAFF
CDR3nt: TGCAGCGTTGGAAGGATCATGAACACTGAAGCTTTCTTT
d_gene: .
v_gene: TRBV29-1
j_gene: TRBJ1-1
abundance: .

CDR3aa: CATSRDGVGRMNTEAFF
CDR3nt: TGTGCCACCAGCAGAGATGGGGTAGGACGGATGAACACTGAAGCTTTCTTT
d_gene: .
v_gene: TRBV15
j_gene: TRBJ1-1
abundance: .

CDR3aa: CASSSGHSNQPQHF
CDR3nt: TGTGCCAGCAGTTCGGGACATAGCAATCAGCCCCAGCATTTT
d_gene: .
v_gene: TRBV27
j_gene: TRBJ1-5
abundance: .

CDR3aa: CSVDRTGVSYNEQFF
CDR3nt: TGCAGCGTTGACCGGACAGGGGTATCCTACAATGAGCAGTTCTTC
d_gene: TRBD1
v_gene: TRBV29-1
j_gene: TRBJ2-1
abundance: .

CDR3aa: CASSFRAWDTQYF
CDR3nt: TGTGCCAGCAGTTTCAGGGCCTGGGATACGCAGTATTTT
d_gene: .
v_gene: TRBV27
j_gene: TRBJ2-3
abundance: .

CDR3aa: CASSSTGGHSNQPQHF
CDR3nt: TGTGCCAGCAGCAGTACAGGGGGCCATAGCAATCAGCCCCAGCATTTT
d_gene: TRBD1
v_gene: TRBV7-8
j_gene: TRBJ1-5
abundance: .

CDR3aa: CASSPDVPYNSPLHF
CDR3nt: TGTGCCAGCAGCCCGGATGTCCCCTATAATTCACCCCTCCACTTT
d_gene: .
v_gene: TRBV7-9
j_gene: TRBJ1-6
abundance: .

CDR3aa: CASSERTSGNEQFF
CDR3nt: TGTGCCAGCAGTGAAAGGACTAGCGGGAATGAGCAGTTCTTC
d_gene: TRBD2
v_gene: TRBV2
j_gene: TRBJ2-1
abundance: .

CDR3aa: CASEGTYNEQFF
CDR3nt: TGTGCCAGCGAGGGCACTTACAATGAGCAGTTCTTC
d_gene: .
v_gene: TRBV2
j_gene: TRBJ2-1
abundance: .

CDR3aa: CASSQGLAGADTQYF
CDR3nt: TGTGCCAGCAGCCAAGGACTAGCGGGAGCAGATACGCAGTATTTT
d_gene: TRBD2
v_gene: TRBV4-2
j_gene: TRBJ2-3
abundance: .

CDR3aa: CASSLGTDTQYF
CDR3nt: TGTGCCAGCAGCTTGGGCACAGATACGCAGTATTTT
d_gene: .
v_gene: TRBV11-3
j_gene: TRBJ2-3
abundance: .

CDR3aa: CASSYAPSAWNYEQYF
CDR3nt: TGTGCCAGCAGTTACGCCCCTAGCGCCTGGAACTACGAGCAGTACTTC
d_gene: .
v_gene: TRBV6-5
j_gene: TRBJ2-7
abundance: .

CDR3aa: CASSLIYEQYF
CDR3nt: TGTGCCAGCAGCTTAATATACGAGCAGTACTTC
d_gene: .
v_gene: TRBV7-2
j_gene: TRBJ2-7
abundance: once

CDR3aa: CATSRDLGGAVPNEKLFF
CDR3nt: TGTGCCACCAGCAGAGATCTCGGGGGCGCGGTTCCTAATGAAAAACTGTTTTTT
d_gene: .
v_gene: TRBV15
j_gene: TRBJ1-4
abundance: once

CDR3aa: CASSPRQDTPVNGYTF
CDR3nt: TGTGCCAGCTCACCACGTCAGGACACTCCCGTCAATGGCTACACCTTC
d_gene: .
v_gene: TRBV18
j_gene: TRBJ1-2
abundance: .

CDR3aa: CASRARQGLTGEQYF
CDR3nt: TGTGCCAGCAGGGCCAGACAGGGTTTGACGGGGGAGCAGTACTTC
d_gene: TRBD1
v_gene: TRBV28
j_gene: TRBJ2-7
abundance: .